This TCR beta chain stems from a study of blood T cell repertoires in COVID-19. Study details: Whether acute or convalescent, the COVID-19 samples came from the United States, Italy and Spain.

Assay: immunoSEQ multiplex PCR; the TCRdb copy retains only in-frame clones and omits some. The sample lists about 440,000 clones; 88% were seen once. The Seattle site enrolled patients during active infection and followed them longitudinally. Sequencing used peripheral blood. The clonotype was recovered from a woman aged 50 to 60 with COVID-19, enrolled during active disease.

CDR3 loop: CASSWGQLKTGELFF. The CDR3 bases are TGTGCCAGCAGTTGGGGACAGCTTAAAACCGGGGAGCTGTTTTTT. The chain is built from TRBV11-2 and TRBJ2-2; 7 nucleotides agree with TRBD1. Germline V lookup: CDR1 SGHAT, CDR2 FQNNGV. After removal of 6 bases from V and 5 bases from J, the junction contained 9 bases not matched to a gene. CDR3 size: 15 residues.